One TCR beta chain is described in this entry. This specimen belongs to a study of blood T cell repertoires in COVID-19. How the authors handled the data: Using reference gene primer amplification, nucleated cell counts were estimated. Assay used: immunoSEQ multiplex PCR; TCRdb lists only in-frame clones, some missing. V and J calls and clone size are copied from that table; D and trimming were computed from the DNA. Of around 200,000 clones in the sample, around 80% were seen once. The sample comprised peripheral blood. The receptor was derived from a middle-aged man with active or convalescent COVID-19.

The CDR3: CASSLTSNIFF. The CDR3 nucleotides are TGTGCCAGCAGTTTGACTAGTAACATATTCTTC. The J gene is TRBJ2-1, the V gene TRBV12-3 or TRBV12-4; TRBD2 might be the D (6 bases). V was clipped by 3 bases and J by 16 bases, with 13 bases between them. The CDR3 spans 11 residues.